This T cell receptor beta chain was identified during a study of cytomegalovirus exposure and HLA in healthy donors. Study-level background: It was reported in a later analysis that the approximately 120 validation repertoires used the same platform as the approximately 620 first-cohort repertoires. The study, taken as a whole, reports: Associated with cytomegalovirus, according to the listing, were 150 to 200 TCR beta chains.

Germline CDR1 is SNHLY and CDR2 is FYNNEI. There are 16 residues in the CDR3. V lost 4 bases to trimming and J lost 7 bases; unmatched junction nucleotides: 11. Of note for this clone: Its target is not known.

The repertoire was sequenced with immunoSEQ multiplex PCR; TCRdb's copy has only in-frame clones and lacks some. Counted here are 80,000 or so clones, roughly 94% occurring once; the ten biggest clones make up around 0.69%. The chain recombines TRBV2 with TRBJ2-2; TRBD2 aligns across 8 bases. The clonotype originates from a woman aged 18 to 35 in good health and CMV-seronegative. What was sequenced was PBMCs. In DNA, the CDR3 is TGTGCCAGCAGTGGACGGGAAGCGGGGGTAGGCGGGGAGCTGTTTTTT. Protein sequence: CASSGREAGVGGELFF.